This T cell receptor beta chain was observed in a study of post-analysis software for immune sequencing data. The study's findings and limits: Strong co-clustering by F measure was seen for same-batch samples. Higher frequency in patients than in controls was seen for about five TRBV segments, with TRBV5-6, TRBV5-1 and TRBV20-1 among them.

Presence of unique molecular identifiers characterized the TCR beta cDNA libraries. TCRdb processed the PCR reads anew with MiXCR; each CDR3 protein has one entry. The sample yields roughly 600,000 distinct CDR3 sequences, roughly 40% seen once. V was pared by 2 bases and J by 4 bases, with 12 bases between. CDR1 is SGHRS and CDR2 is YFSETQ in the germline V gene. The CDR3 is made up of 14 amino acids. Turning to this clonotype: Its target is unknown.

The sample comprised blood. The chain combines TRBV5-1 with TRBJ1-1; a possible D gene is TRBD1 (5 bases). The clonotype was recovered from a girl under 18 with multiple sclerosis. The CDR3 nucleotides are TGCGCCAGCAGCTTCGGGGGAGTAGGCACTGAAGCTTTCTTT. Its translation: CASSFGGVGTEAFF.